This T cell receptor beta chain comes out of a study of blood T cell repertoires in COVID-19 (dated by TCRdb to between 2020 and 2021). Background for the entire study: Collaborator samples came from the United States, Italy and Spain and covered acute and convalescent phases of COVID-19. Where available, HLA class I and class II types were obtained from metadata supplied by the sample provider rather than from assay-based typing. Samples were obtained from the ongoing ImmuneRACE study (first 160 participants) and from over 1,000 subjects provided by 6 global collaborators. The repertoires were made available in a free public database intended to serve as a resource for research on the immune response to SARS-CoV-2. The prospective study material was composed of cDNA or gDNA derived from T cells, B-cell-depleted T cells, or PBMCs. Sample metadata almost always included a de-identified subject ID, COVID-19 status, age in years and sex. Subjects who had been exposed to COVID-19, were actively infected with it, or had recovered from it provided the deeply sampled blood TCRbeta repertoires that made up the dataset.

About this clone itself: Its antigen is not yet known. No much larger clone is present one base from it, and per-base qualities are unavailable.

TCRbeta CDR3 regions were amplified from genomic DNA by means of the immunoSEQ Assay, a bias-controlled multiplex PCR. As for the original processing: Within the assay, amplification of reference gene primers was used to estimate how many nucleated cells each sample contained. To quantify the absolute abundance of each unique TCRbeta CDR3 rearrangement, sequence reads were collapsed and filtered. For each sample, productive Simpson clonality was calculated as the square root of Simpson's diversity index over productive rearrangements. Sourced from immuneACCESS, this table was stored by TCRdb with only in-frame sequences that have V and J called. A share of the clones is absent; for the studies checked, an unresolved V gene accounts for under half, and the remainder has no known explanation. V, J and clone size reflect that table, while D and trimming were determined from the DNA. In all, the sample holds 110,000 to 150,000 clones, and over 60% of those were seen once. The ten largest clones add up to about an eighth of the sample.

Whole blood was collected in K2EDTA tubes by collaborating institutions according to the institutions' own protocols. For TCRbeta analysis, collaborator samples were shipped as frozen whole blood, as isolated PBMCs, or as DNA extracted from either sample type. The germline V gene encodes CDR1 MGHDK and CDR2 SYGVNS. The CDR3 starts with the cysteine, ends with the phenylalanine, and has 14 residues. Only CDR3 DNA remains: 42 bases, in frame from the first base. The germline ends are 12 bases apart after V is trimmed by 3 bases and J by 3 bases. Results and caveats for the whole study, not just this receptor: The amount of clinical and demographic metadata varied by source and participant and was provided uncurated.

The chain is assembled from TRBV25-1 and TRBJ2-7; the D gene is perhaps TRBD1, on 6 matching bases. The receptor was isolated from an elderly man with acute or convalescent COVID-19. The sample was peripheral blood. The DNA sequence follows: TGTGCCAGCAGTGATGCAGGGGCAAGCTACGAGCAGTACTTC. This yields the protein CASSDAGASYEQYF.